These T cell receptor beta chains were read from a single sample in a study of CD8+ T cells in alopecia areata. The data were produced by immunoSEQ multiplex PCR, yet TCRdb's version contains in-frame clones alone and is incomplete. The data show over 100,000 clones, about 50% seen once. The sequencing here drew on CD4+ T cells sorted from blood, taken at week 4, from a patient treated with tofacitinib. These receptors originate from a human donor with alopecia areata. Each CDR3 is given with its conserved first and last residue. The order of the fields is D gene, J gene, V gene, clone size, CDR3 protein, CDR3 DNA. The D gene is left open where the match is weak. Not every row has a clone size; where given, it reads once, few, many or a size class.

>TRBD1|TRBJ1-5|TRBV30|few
CAWSTGGGQPQHF
TGTGCCTGGAGTACAGGGGGCGGTCAGCCCCAGCATTTT
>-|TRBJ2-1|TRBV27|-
CASSPKQGLVNNEQFF
TGTGCCAGCAGCCCGAAACAGGGTTTGGTCAACAATGAGCAGTTCTTC
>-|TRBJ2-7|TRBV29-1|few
CSVGLTSYEQYF
TGCAGCGTTGGCCTTACTTCCTACGAGCAGTACTTC
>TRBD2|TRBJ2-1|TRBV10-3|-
CAISVSSGHNEQFF
TGTGCCATCAGTGTTTCTAGCGGCCACAATGAGCAGTTCTTC
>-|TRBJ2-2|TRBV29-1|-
CSVLPQQNTGELFF
TGCAGCGTTCTCCCCCAACAGAACACCGGGGAGCTGTTTTTT
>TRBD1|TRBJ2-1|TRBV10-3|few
CAIGDREVNEQFF
TGTGCCATCGGGGACAGGGAGGTCAATGAGCAGTTCTTC
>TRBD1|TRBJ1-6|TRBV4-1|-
CASSQGQGALNSPLHF
TGCGCCAGCAGCCAAGGACAGGGGGCCCTTAATTCACCCCTCCACTTT
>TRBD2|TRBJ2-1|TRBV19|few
CASSISLAPYNEQFF
TGTGCCAGTAGTATTTCACTAGCGCCCTACAATGAGCAGTTCTTC
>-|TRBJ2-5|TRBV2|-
CASSEQGSFQGTQYF
TGTGCCAGCAGTGAACAGGGAAGCTTCCAGGGGACCCAGTACTTC
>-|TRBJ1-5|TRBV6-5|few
CASSTAGRQGQPQHF
TGTGCCAGCAGTACCGCAGGTCGTCAGGGTCAGCCCCAGCATTTT
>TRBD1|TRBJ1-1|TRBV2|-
CASSRQTGTTEAFF
TGTGCCAGCAGTCGCCAGACAGGGACCACTGAAGCTTTCTTT
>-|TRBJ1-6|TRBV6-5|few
CASSYTRVRNSPLHF
TGTGCCAGCAGTTACACCAGGGTACGGAATTCACCCCTCCACTTT
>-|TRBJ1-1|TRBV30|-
CAWAAGRDTEAFF
TGTGCCTGGGCCGCGGGGAGGGACACTGAAGCTTTCTTT
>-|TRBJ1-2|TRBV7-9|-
CASSLGQGNYGYTF
TGTGCCAGCAGCTTGGGTCAGGGGAACTATGGCTACACCTTC
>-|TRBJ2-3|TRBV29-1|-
CSALGLGTDTQYF
TGCAGCGCGCTGGGGCTAGGCACAGATACGCAGTATTTT